This entry describes one TCR beta chain. Its antigen remains unidentified. A read error may account for a junction end that differs from germline. Germline V gives CDR1 DFQATT, CDR2 SNEGSKA (reference sequence). This CDR3 region has 15 residues. The entry originates in a study of blood T cells in healthy people across ages. Study outcomes and limitations: Diversity figures based on one million T cells were deemed too low.

A J-beta primer mix and a sample-barcoded 5' primer were used in a second PCR of about 7 to 12 cycles. A template-switch adaptor with 12 random nucleotides tagged each cDNA molecule. Using its own MiXCR run on the 5' RACE reads, TCRdb lists one record per CDR3 protein. The repertoire holds about 1.8 million distinct CDR3 sequences, with 49% as singletons. Sample: blood. The chain combines TRBV20-1 with TRBJ2-6, with D possibly called TRBD1 or TRBD2 (5 bases each). The clonotype was recovered from a woman aged 40 to 50 in good health. CDR3 protein: CSAKTGTSGANVLAF. The CDR3 DNA reads TGCAGTGCTAAGACCGGGACCTCTGGGGCCAACGTCCTGGCTTTC.